This T cell receptor beta chain emerged from a study of blood T cell repertoires in COVID-19. Germline CDR1 SNHLY, CDR2 FYNNEI. CDR3 length: 15 amino acids. V gave up 6 bases and J gave up 0 bases, with 12 bases separating them. Original processing methods: The authors estimated nucleated cell counts from reference gene primer amplification. Assay used: immunoSEQ multiplex PCR; TCRdb lists only in-frame clones, some missing. That table supplies the V and J calls and clone size; D and trimming were determined from the DNA. Of fewer than 300,000 clones in the sample, over 75% were seen once. This clone came up a few times.

The receptor's source is a human donor in a cohort sampled during active COVID-19. Sequencing used peripheral blood. This chain links TRBV2 with TRBJ1-5; a possible D gene is TRBD1 (5 bases). As DNA, the CDR3 is TGTGCCAGCAGACCCGCGGGGGATAGCAATCAGCCCCAGCATTTT. Translated: CASRPAGDSNQPQHF. Together with reference TRBV2 and TRBJ1-5, the CDR3 gives the full variable domain: EPEVTQTPSHQVTQMGQEVILRCVPISNHLYFYWYRQILGQKVEFLVSFYNNEISEKSEIFDDQFSVERPDGSNFTLKIRSTKLEDSAMYFCASRPAGDSNQPQHFGDGTRLSIL.